This TCR beta chain was captured in a study of T cells after yellow fever vaccination. Study summary: Those fractions that held only low numbers of cells were prepared using the SMART-Seq v4 Ultra Low Input RNA kit.

Study conclusions and caveats: The appearance of a small share of clonotypes in both CD4 and CD8 compartments was observed. A large majority of primary-vaccination clones showed up again after the booster (just under 97% CD4, roughly 88% CD8).

Researchers made TCR cDNA using 5'RACE template switching, and this step added a universal primer site and UMIs. Each CDR3 protein is one row after TCRdb ran MiXCR on the 5' RACE reads. The sample carries around 140,000 distinct CDR3 sequences, 5% to 7.5% recorded once. V was cut by 1 base and J by 7 bases, with 10 bases left in between. The CDR3 spans 13 residues. Germline CDR1 SGHTA, CDR2 FQGNSA. This clonotype has ten or more counts. Its antigen is undetermined. The J gene is TRBJ2-5, the V gene TRBV7-2; D perhaps matches TRBD2 (5 bases). This receptor was identified in a young man who received the YFV17D yellow fever vaccine. The sequencing here drew on CD4+ T cells sorted from PBMCs, taken 10 days after the yellow fever booster vaccination. The CDR3 here is CASSLETEGTQYF. DNA of the CDR3: TGTGCCAGCAGCTTAGAAACAGAGGGGACCCAGTACTTC.